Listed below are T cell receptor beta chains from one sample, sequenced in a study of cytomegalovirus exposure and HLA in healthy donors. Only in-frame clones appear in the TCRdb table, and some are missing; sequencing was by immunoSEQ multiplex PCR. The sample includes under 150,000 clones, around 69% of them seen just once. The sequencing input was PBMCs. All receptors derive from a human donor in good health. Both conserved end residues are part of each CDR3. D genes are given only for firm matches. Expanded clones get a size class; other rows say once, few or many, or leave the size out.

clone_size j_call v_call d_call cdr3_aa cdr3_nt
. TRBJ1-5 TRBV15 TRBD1 CATSTATGNQPQHF TGTGCCACCAGCACCGCGACAGGGAATCAGCCCCAGCATTTT
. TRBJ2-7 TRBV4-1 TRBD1 CASSLGDRSYEQYF TGCGCCAGCAGCCTGGGGGACAGATCCTACGAGCAGTACTTC
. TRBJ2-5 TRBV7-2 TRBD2 CASSLDLAEETQYF TGTGCCAGCAGCTTAGACCTAGCGGAAGAGACCCAGTACTTC
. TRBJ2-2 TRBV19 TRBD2 CASKTGGTGELFF TGTGCCAGTAAAACGGGGGGCACCGGGGAGCTGTTTTTT
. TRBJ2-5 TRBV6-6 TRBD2 CASSPRTSGVGKTQYF TGTGCCAGCAGTCCCCGGACTAGCGGGGTGGGGAAGACCCAGTACTTC
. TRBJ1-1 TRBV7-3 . CASSLDNVLSTEAFF TGTGCCAGCAGCTTAGATAATGTCCTATCCACTGAAGCTTTCTTT
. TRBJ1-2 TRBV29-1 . CSTRGDYGYTF TGCAGCACTCGAGGAGACTATGGCTACACCTTC
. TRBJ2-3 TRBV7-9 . CASSPRPAGMDTQYF TGTGCCAGCAGCCCCCGTCCGGCGGGAATGGATACGCAGTATTTT
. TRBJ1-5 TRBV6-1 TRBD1 CASGLDRGFQPQHF TGTGCCAGCGGGCTCGACAGGGGTTTTCAGCCCCAGCATTTT
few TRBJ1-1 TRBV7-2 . CASSLARQGSTEAFF TGTGCCAGCAGCTTAGCGAGGCAGGGTTCGACTGAAGCTTTCTTT
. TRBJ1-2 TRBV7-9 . CASRMAGEVFLGGYTF TGTGCCAGCAGAATGGCAGGGGAAGTTTTTTTGGGAGGCTACACCTTC
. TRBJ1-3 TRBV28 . CASTPRGAAFGNTIYF TGTGCCAGCACTCCTCGGGGTGCGGCCTTTGGAAACACCATATATTTT
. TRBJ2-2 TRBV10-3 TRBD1 CALAPGTGYTGELFF TGTGCCTTAGCCCCCGGGACAGGGTACACCGGGGAGCTGTTTTTT
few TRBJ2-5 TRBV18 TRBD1 CASSPTPGTGGARETQYF TGTGCCAGCTCACCCACGCCCGGGACAGGGGGCGCGAGGGAGACCCAGTACTTC
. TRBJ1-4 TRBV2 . CASRETGANEKLFF TGTGCCAGCAGGGAGACAGGCGCTAATGAAAAACTGTTTTTT
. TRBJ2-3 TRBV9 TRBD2 CASSAFYASGGASTDTQYF TGTGCCAGCAGCGCGTTCTATGCTAGCGGGGGAGCGAGCACAGATACGCAGTATTTT
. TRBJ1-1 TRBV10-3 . CAIRTALGTEAFF TGTGCCATCAGGACAGCCTTGGGCACTGAAGCTTTCTTT
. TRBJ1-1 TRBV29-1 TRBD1 CSVAGVDRGNTEAFF TGCAGCGTTGCCGGGGTAGACAGGGGGAACACTGAAGCTTTCTTT
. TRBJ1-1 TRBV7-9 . CASTGPGDGTEAFF TGTGCCAGCACCGGTCCAGGGGATGGCACTGAAGCTTTCTTT
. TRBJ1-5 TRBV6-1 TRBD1 CASSPTGGHQPQHF TGTGCCAGCAGTCCCACAGGGGGCCATCAGCCCCAGCATTTT
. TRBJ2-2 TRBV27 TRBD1 CASSLLGLGTGAIGELFF TGTGCCAGCAGTTTATTAGGGCTGGGGACAGGGGCGATCGGGGAGCTGTTTTTT
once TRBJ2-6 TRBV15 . CATSTTGSGANVLTF TGTGCCACCAGCACCACAGGCTCTGGGGCCAACGTCCTGACTTTC
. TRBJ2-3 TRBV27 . CASSPTRQSTDTQYF TGTGCCAGCAGTCCGACTAGACAGTCTACAGATACGCAGTATTTT
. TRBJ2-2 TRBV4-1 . CASSQGQVELFF TGCGCCAGCAGCCAAGGCCAGGTGGAGCTGTTTTTT
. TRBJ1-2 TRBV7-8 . CASSLGLRTNYGYTF TGTGCCAGCAGCTTAGGCCTCAGAACTAACTATGGCTACACCTTC
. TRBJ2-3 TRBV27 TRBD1 CASRKDRGGIDTQYF TGTGCCAGCAGGAAAGACAGGGGGGGCATAGATACGCAGTATTTT
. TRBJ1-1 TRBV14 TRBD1 CASSQEGGGWNTEAFF TGTGCCAGCAGCCAAGAAGGGGGCGGGTGGAACACTGAAGCTTTCTTT
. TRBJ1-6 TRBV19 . CASSTVPNSPLHF TGTGCCAGTTCGACAGTGCCTAATTCACCCCTCCACTTT
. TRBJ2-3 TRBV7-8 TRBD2 CASSQAGLAGTDTQYF TGTGCCAGCAGCCAGGCCGGACTAGCGGGCACAGATACGCAGTATTTT
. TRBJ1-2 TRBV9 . CASSVEVGQGSYTF TGTGCCAGCAGCGTAGAAGTGGGCCAGGGCAGCTACACCTTC
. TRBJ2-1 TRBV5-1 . CASSPLRQSSYNEQFF TGCGCCAGCAGCCCTCTAAGACAGAGCTCCTACAATGAGCAGTTCTTC
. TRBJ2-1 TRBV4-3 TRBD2 CASSLGLAGNSYNEQFF TGCGCCAGCAGCCTCGGACTAGCGGGAAACTCCTACAATGAGCAGTTCTTC
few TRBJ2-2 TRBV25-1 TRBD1 CASTPGRGNAGELFF TGTGCCAGCACCCCCGGCAGGGGGAATGCCGGGGAGCTGTTTTTT
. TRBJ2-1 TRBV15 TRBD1 CATSTGTGDNEQFF TGTGCCACCAGCACCGGGACAGGGGACAATGAGCAGTTCTTC
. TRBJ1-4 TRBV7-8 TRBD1 CASSLRTTGTANEKLFF TGTGCCAGCAGCCTTCGCACCACCGGGACAGCCAATGAAAAACTGTTTTTT
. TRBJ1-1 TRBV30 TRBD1 CAWRGDRGHTEAFF TGTGCCTGGAGGGGGGACAGGGGGCACACTGAAGCTTTCTTT
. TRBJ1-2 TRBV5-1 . CASSLAGNGYTF TGCGCCAGCAGCTTGGCCGGTAATGGCTACACCTTC
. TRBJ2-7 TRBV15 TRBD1 CATSSPQGVRYEQYF TGTGCCACCAGCAGTCCGCAGGGGGTTCGCTACGAGCAGTACTTC
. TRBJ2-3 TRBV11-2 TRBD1 CASSPLRDRVLKNTQYF TGTGCCAGCAGCCCTCTCCGGGACAGGGTACTAAAAAATACGCAGTATTTT
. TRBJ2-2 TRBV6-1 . CASSDKRVTNTGELFF TGTGCCAGCAGTGATAAACGCGTAACGAACACCGGGGAGCTGTTTTTT
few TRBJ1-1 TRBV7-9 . CSSSRSTGPFTEAFF TGTTCCAGCAGCCGGTCGACAGGCCCTTTCACTGAAGCTTTCTTT